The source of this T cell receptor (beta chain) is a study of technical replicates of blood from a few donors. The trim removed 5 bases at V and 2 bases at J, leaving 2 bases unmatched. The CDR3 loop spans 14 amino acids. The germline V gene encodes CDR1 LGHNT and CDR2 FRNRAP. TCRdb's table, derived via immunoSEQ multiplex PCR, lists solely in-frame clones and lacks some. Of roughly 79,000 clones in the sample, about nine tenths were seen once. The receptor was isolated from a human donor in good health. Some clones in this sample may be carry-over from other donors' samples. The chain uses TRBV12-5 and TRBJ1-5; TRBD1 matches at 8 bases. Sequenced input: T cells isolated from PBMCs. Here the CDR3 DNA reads TGTGCTAGTGGTCCAGGGGGCCGCAATCAGCCCCAGCATTTT. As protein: CASGPGGRNQPQHF.